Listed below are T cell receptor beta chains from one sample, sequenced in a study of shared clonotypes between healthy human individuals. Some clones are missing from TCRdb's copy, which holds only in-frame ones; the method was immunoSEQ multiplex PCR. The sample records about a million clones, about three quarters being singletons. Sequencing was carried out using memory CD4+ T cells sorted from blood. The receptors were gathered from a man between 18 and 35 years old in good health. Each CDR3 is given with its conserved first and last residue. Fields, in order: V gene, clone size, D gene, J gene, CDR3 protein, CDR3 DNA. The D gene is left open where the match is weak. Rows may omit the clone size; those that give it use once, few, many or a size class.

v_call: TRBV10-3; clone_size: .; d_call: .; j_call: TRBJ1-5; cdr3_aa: CAISESGGRNQPQHF; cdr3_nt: TGTGCCATCAGTGAGTCTGGGGGGAGAAATCAGCCCCAGCATTTT
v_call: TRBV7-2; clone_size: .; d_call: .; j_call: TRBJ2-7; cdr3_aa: CASSRDRMGREQYF; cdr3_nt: TGTGCCAGCAGCCGCGACAGAATGGGGCGGGAGCAGTACTTC
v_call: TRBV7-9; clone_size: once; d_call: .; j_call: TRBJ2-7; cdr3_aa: CASSLAAVLYEQYF; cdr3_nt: TGTGCCAGCAGCTTAGCAGCTGTACTCTACGAGCAGTACTTC
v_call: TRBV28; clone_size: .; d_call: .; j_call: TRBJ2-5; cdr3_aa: CASSLGALGGQETQYF; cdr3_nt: TGTGCCAGCAGTTTAGGCGCTCTCGGGGGGCAGGAGACCCAGTACTTC
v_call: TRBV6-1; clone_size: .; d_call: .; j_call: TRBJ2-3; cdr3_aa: CASAPGGPDTQYF; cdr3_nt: TGTGCCAGCGCCCCGGGTGGCCCAGATACGCAGTATTTT
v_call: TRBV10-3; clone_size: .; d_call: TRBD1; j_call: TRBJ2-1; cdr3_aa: CAISVQGANEQFF; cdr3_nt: TGTGCCATCAGTGTCCAGGGGGCAAATGAGCAGTTCTTC
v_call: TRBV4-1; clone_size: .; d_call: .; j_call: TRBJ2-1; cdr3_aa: CASSWGNYEQFF; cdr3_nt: TGCGCCAGCTCCTGGGGAAACTATGAGCAGTTCTTC
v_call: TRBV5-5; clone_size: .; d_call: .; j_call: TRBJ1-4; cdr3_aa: CASSLDGFLVGEKLFF; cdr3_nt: TGTGCCAGCAGCTTGGACGGATTCTTAGTTGGGGAAAAACTGTTTTTT
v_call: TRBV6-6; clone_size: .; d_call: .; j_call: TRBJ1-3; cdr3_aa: CASSYGQDSGNTIYF; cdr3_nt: TGTGCCAGCAGTTACGGTCAGGACAGTGGAAACACCATATATTTT
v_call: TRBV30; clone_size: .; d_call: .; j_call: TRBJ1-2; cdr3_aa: CAWSQGQGRAAGYTF; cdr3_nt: TGTGCCTGGAGTCAAGGTCAGGGCCGGGCGGCTGGCTACACCTTC
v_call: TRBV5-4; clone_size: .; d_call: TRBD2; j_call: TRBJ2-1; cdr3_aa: CASSLGAGGTYNEQFF; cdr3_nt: TGTGCCAGCAGCTTAGGGGCCGGGGGGACCTACAATGAGCAGTTCTTC
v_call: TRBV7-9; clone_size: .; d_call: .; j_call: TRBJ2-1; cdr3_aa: CASSSGGSSYNEQFF; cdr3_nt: TGTGCCAGCAGCTCTGGTGGGAGCTCCTACAATGAGCAGTTCTTC
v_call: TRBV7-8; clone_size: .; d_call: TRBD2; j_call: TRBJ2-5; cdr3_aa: CASSFRGGLGGETQYF; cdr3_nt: TGTGCCAGCAGCTTTCGAGGGGGACTAGGAGGAGAGACCCAGTACTTC
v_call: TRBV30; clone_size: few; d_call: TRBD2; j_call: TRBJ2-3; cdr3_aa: CAWSILAGGPDTQYF; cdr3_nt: TGTGCCTGGAGTATTTTAGCGGGGGGGCCGGATACGCAGTATTTT
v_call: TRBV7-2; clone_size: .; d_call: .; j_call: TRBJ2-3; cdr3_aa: CASSQRVRDTDTQYF; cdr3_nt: TGTGCCAGCAGCCAGAGGGTCAGGGACACAGATACGCAGTATTTT
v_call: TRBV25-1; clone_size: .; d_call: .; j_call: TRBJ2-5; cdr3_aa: CASSQYGWESETQYF; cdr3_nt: TGTGCCAGCAGTCAGTACGGGTGGGAGTCAGAGACCCAGTACTTC
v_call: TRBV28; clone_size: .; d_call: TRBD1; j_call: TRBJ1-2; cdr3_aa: CASRSTGGNYGYTF; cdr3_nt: TGTGCCAGCAGATCTACAGGGGGTAACTATGGCTACACCTTC
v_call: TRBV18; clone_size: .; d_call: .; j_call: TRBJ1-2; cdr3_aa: CASSPSRGYGYTF; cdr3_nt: TGTGCCAGCTCACCATCGAGGGGATATGGTTACACCTTC
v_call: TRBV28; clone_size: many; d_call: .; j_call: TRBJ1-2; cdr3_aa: CASSFVGAGYTF; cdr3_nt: TGTGCCAGCAGTTTCGTCGGGGCAGGCTACACCTTC
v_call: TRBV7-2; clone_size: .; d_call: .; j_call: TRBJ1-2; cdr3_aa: CASSLDQNYGYTF; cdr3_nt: TGTGCCAGCAGCTTGGACCAAAACTATGGCTACACCTTC
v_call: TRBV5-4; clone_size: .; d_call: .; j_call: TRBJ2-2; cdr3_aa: CASSPGAVLGELFF; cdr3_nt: TGTGCCAGCAGCCCGGGGGCCGTGCTCGGGGAGCTGTTTTTT
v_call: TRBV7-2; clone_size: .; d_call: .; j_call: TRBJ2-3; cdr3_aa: CASSLTQGGGTDTQYF; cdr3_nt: TGTGCCAGCAGCTTAACGCAGGGGGGAGGCACAGATACGCAGTATTTT
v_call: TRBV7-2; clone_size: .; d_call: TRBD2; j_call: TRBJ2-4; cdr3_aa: CASSQGLAENIQYF; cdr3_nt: TGTGCCAGCAGCCAGGGACTAGCGGAAAACATTCAGTACTTC
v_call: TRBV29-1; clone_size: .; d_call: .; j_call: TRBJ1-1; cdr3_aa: CSVGGIMNTEAFF; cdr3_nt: TGCAGCGTTGGCGGGATCATGAACACTGAAGCTTTCTTT
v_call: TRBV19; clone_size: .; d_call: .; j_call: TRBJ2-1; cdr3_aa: CASSAQQGRQFF; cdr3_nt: TGTGCCAGTAGTGCACAACAGGGCCGGCAGTTCTTC
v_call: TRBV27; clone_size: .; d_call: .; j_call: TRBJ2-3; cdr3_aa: CASSFRAGETDTQYF; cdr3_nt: TGTGCCAGCAGTTTTCGCGCAGGGGAAACAGATACGCAGTATTTT
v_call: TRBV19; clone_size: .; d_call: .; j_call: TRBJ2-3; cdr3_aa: CATRRGLGTDTQYF; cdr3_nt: TGTGCCACCCGCCGGGGGCTAGGCACAGATACGCAGTATTTT
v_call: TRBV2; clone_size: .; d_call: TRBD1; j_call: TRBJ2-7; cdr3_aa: CASSANTGTVADYEQYF; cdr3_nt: TGTGCCAGCAGTGCTAACACCGGGACAGTCGCCGACTACGAGCAGTACTTC
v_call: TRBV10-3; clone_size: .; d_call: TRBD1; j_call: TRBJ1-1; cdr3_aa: CAIAQGVDTEAFF; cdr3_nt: TGTGCCATCGCACAGGGGGTTGACACTGAAGCTTTCTTT
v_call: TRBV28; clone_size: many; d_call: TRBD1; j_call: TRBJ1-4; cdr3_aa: CASSLWDRFSEKLFF; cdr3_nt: TGTGCCAGCAGTTTATGGGACAGGTTTAGTGAAAAACTGTTTTTT
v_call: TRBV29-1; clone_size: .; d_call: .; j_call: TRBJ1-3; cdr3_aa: CSVVPVLSGNTIYF; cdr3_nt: TGCAGCGTTGTTCCTGTTCTCTCTGGAAACACCATATATTTT
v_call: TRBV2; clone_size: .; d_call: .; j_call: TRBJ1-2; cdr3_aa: CASSEDKVYYGYTF; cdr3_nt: TGTGCCAGCAGTGAAGATAAGGTATACTATGGCTACACCTTC
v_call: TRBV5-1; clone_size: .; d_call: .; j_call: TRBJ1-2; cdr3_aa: CASSLPGVGGYTF; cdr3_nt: TGCGCCAGCAGCTTGCCAGGGGTTGGTGGCTACACCTTC
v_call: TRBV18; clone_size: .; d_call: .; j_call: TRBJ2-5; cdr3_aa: CASSQSEETQYF; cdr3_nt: TGTGCCAGCTCACAATCCGAAGAGACCCAGTACTTC
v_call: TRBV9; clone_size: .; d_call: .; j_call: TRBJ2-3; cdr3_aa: CASSVGLRVGTDTQYF; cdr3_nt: TGTGCCAGCAGCGTAGGCCTGCGGGTAGGCACAGATACGCAGTATTTT
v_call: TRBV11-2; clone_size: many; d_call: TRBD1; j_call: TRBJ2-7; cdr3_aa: CASSLGGQGGEQYF; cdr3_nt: TGTGCCAGCAGCTTAGGGGGACAGGGGGGCGAGCAGTACTTC